This TCR beta chain originates from a study of a mutant IDH1 vaccine in newly diagnosed glioma. Time point of the sample: week 5, during vaccination. In every dose of vaccine, 300 ug of mutant IDH1 20-mer peptide was given alongside topical imiquimod. This table comes from immunoSEQ multiplex PCR, and its TCRdb copy is limited to in-frame clones, with some not included. The table lists 30,000 to 40,000 clones, roughly 81% of them singletons. This clone counts as medium-sized. Its target is not known. The sequencing used PBMCs, collected from a glioma patient whose treatment included an IDH1 peptide vaccine. The clonotype comes from a man aged 50-59 years with glioma.

CDR3 in DNA: TGTGCCAGCAGCTGGGAGGGCAGTGAAGCTTTCTTT. Translating it yields CASSWEGSEAFF. V is TRBV5-6 and J is TRBJ1-1; no definite D call. Germline loops: CDR1 SGHDT, CDR2 YYEEEE. The CDR3 loop spans 12 amino acids. Trimming removed 3 bases from V and 7 bases from J, with 10 bases in between.